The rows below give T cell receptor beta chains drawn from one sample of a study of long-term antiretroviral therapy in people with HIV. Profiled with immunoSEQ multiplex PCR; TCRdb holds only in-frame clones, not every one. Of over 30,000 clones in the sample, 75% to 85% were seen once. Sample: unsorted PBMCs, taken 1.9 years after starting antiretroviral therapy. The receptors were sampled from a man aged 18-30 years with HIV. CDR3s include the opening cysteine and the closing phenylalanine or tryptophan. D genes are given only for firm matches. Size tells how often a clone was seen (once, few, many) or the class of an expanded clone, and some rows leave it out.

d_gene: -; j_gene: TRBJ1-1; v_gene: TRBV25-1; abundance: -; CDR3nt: TGTGCCAGCAGTGAATTAGGCACTGAAGCTTTCTTT; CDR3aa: CASSELGTEAFF
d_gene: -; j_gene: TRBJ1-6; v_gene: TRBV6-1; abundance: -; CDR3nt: TGTGCCAGCAGTGAAGCAACGGGGGGACGGGGGACCCTCCACTTT; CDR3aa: CASSEATGGRGTLHF
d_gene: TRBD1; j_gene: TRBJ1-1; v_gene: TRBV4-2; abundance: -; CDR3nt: TGTGCCAGCAGCCAAGATTGGACAGGGGAGACTGAAGCTTTCTTT; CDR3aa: CASSQDWTGETEAFF
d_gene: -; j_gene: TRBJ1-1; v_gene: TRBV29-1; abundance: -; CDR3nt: TGCAGCGTTGAGAGGGACACTGAAGCTTTCTTT; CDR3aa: CSVERDTEAFF
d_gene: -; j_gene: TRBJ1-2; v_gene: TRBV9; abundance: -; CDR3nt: TGTGCCAGCAGCGTAACAGGGAACTATGGCTACACCTTC; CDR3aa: CASSVTGNYGYTF
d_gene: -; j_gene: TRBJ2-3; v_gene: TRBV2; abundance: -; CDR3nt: TGTGCCAGCAGCTCTGACAGGAGCACAGATACGCAGTATTTT; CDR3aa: CASSSDRSTDTQYF
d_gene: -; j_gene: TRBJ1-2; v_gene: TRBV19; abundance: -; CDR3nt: TGTGCCAGTAGCAGCACAGGAAACTATGGCTACACCTTC; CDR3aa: CASSSTGNYGYTF
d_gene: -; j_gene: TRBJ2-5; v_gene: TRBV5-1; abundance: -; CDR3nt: TGCGCCAGCAGCTTGTTGTTGAGAGAGACCCAGTACTTC; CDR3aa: CASSLLLRETQYF
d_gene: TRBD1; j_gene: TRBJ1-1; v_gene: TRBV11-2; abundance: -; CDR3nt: TGTGCCAGCAGCCTAACAGGGGGGAACACTGAAGCTTTCTTT; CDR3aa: CASSLTGGNTEAFF
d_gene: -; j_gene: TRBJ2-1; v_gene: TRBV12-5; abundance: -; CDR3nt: TGTGCTAGTGGTTTGGTACCCGATGGAAGTAGGGGATTCTACAATGAGCAGTTCTTC; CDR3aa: CASGLVPDGSRGFYNEQFF
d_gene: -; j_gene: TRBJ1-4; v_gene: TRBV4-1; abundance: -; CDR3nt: TGCGCCAGCAGCCCAACCCGTGCATTACAGGGCGATGATGAAAAACTGTTTTTT; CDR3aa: CASSPTRALQGDDEKLFF
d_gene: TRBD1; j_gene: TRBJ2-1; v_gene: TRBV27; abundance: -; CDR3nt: TGTGCCAGCACTGGACAGGGGAACAATGAGCAGTTCTTC; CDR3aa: CASTGQGNNEQFF
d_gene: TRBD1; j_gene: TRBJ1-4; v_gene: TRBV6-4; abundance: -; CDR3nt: TGTGCCAGCAGTGATCCGGACAGGGCCGAAAAACTGTTTTTT; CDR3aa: CASSDPDRAEKLFF
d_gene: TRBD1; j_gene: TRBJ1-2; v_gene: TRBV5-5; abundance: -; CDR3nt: TGTGCCAGCAGACCGGGACAGAGTTACTCCTACGGTGGCTACACCTTC; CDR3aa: CASRPGQSYSYGGYTF
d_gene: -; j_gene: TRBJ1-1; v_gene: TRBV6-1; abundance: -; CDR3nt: TGTGCCTCTAACCTGCAGAACACTGAAGCTTTCTTT; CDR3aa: CASNLQNTEAFF
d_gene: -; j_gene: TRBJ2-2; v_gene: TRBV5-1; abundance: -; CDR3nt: TGCGCCAGCAGCTTGGCGTTCGGCATCCCGAACACCGGGGAGCTGTTTTTT; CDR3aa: CASSLAFGIPNTGELFF
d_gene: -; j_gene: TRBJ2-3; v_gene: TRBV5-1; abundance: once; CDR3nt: TGCGCCAGCAGCCGAGGACAGAGGGGGATAAGCACAGATACGCAGTATTTT; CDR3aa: CASSRGQRGISTDTQYF
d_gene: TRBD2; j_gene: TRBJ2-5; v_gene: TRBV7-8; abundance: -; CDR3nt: TGTGCCAGCAGCTTACTGGCCGGGGGGGCCCAAGAGACCCAGTACTTC; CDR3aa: CASSLLAGGAQETQYF
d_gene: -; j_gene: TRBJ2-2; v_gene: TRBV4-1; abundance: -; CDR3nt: TGCGCCAGCAGCCAAGGGGGAGGGGAGCTGTTTTTT; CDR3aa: CASSQGGGELFF
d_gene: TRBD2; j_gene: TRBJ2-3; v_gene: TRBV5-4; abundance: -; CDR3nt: TGTGCCAGCAGCTTGGGTAGCGGGGGGACCACAGATACGCAGTATTTT; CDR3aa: CASSLGSGGTTDTQYF